The rows below give T cell receptor beta chains drawn from one sample of a study of blood T cells in healthy people across ages. TCRdb used MiXCR to reprocess the 5' RACE reads, holding one entry per CDR3 protein. The sample lists some 1,800,000 distinct CDR3 sequences, about 39% occurring once. The sequencing sample was made of blood. These receptors originate from a human donor in good health. Each CDR3 is given with its conserved first and last residue. The order of the fields is J gene, V gene, clone size, D gene, CDR3 DNA, CDR3 protein. D genes are given only for firm matches. Clone size is shown for a subset of rows, as once, few, many or a class of expanded clone.

TRBJ2-3	TRBV4-3	.	.	TGCGCCAGCAGCCGCGGTGAGGGTCGTGGGGATGAGCAGTATTTT	CASSRGEGRGDEQYF
TRBJ1-1	TRBV29-1	few	.	TGCAGCGTTGACCCGACAGGAGTTAACACTGAAGCTTTCTTT	CSVDPTGVNTEAFF
TRBJ2-3	TRBV7-2	few	TRBD2	TGTGCCAGCAGCAAGAATAGCGGGGGGGCCATCGATACGCAGTATTTT	CASSKNSGGAIDTQYF
TRBJ2-5	TRBV28	few	TRBD1	TGTGCCAGCAGCTCCGGGACAGTGTTAGTAGAGACCCAGTACTTC	CASSSGTVLVETQYF
TRBJ2-6	TRBV6-2/TRBV6-3	few	.	TGTGCCAGCAGTTACTTTCGGGCATCCGAGGCCAACGTCCTGACTTTC	CASSYFRASEANVLTF
TRBJ2-1	TRBV6-5	few	.	TGTGCCAGCAGTTACCGACTCTACAATGAGCAGTTCTTC	CASSYRLYNEQFF
TRBJ1-2	TRBV20-1	.	.	TGCAGTGCTAGAGATCACAGAAACAATGGCTACACCTTC	CSARDHRNNGYTF
TRBJ1-2	TRBV20-1	.	.	TGCAGTGCTAGTCGTGGGTCGGGCGACAACTATGGCTACACCTTC	CSASRGSGDNYGYTF
TRBJ1-2	TRBV7-9	.	TRBD1	TGTGCCAGCAGCGCCCTAAGGCTGAGGGGGCGGAGGGACTATGGCTACACCTTC	CASSALRLRGRRDYGYTF
TRBJ2-5	TRBV30	.	TRBD1	TGTGCCTGGAGCTCCGGGACAGGGGGCCTTGGGGAGACCCAGTACTTC	CAWSSGTGGLGETQYF
TRBJ2-1	TRBV7-2	few	TRBD1	TGTGCCAGCAGCCTCCTCAGGGGGCCGGATCACAATGAGCAGTTCTTC	CASSLLRGPDHNEQFF
TRBJ2-7	TRBV28	.	TRBD2	TGTGCCAGCACCCCCATGGGGAGGGGTTACGAGCAGTACTTC	CASTPMGRGYEQYF
TRBJ1-1	TRBV29-1	once	.	TGCAGCGTCCTGACCGTCGCGGGAGGGGACACTGAAGCTTTCTTT	CSVLTVAGGDTEAFF
TRBJ1-1	TRBV5-5	few	.	TGTGCCAGCAGCTTGGGTGTCGGAGCTTTCTTT	CASSLGVGAFF
TRBJ2-5	TRBV15	few	.	TGTGCCACCAGCAATTGGGGGGCGGCAGAGACCCAGTACTTC	CATSNWGAAETQYF
TRBJ1-5	TRBV20-1	.	TRBD1	TGCAGTGTCAATCAGGGGGTCAATCAGCCCCAGCATTTT	CSVNQGVNQPQHF
TRBJ2-3	TRBV4-2	many	.	TGTGCCAGCAGTCGAGGGACCAGCACAGATACGCAGTATTTT	CASSRGTSTDTQYF
TRBJ1-5	TRBV3-1	few	.	TGTGCCAGCAGCCAAAGGGGAGGGCCCAGCAATCAGCCCCAGCATTTT	CASSQRGGPSNQPQHF
TRBJ2-7	TRBV6-6	.	.	TGTGCCAGCAGTTACCTGGGAATGGGCGAGCAGTACTTC	CASSYLGMGEQYF
TRBJ2-6	TRBV5-1	.	.	TGCGCCAGCAGCTTGAAGAGGGGCATTAGTTCTGGGGCCAACGTCCTGACTTTC	CASSLKRGISSGANVLTF
TRBJ1-5	TRBV9	.	TRBD1	TGTGCCAGCAGCGAACCGGGACAGGAACAGGATCAGCGGCCCCAGCATTTT	CASSEPGQEQDQRPQHF
TRBJ2-2	TRBV7-2	few	TRBD1	TGTGCCAGCAGCTTTCGACAGGGTCGCACCGGGGAGCTGTTTTTT	CASSFRQGRTGELFF
TRBJ2-5	TRBV27	few	TRBD1	TGTGCCAGCAGTTCGGTACAGGGGTTTGGAGAGACCCAGTACTTC	CASSSVQGFGETQYF
TRBJ2-1	TRBV10-3	.	.	TGTGCCATCAAATCCGCGGTCTCCTACAATGAGCAGTTCTTC	CAIKSAVSYNEQFF
TRBJ2-6	TRBV29-1	few	TRBD1	TGCAGCGTTGTACCCGGGACAGGGGGCTCTGGGGCCAACGTCCTGACTTTC	CSVVPGTGGSGANVLTF
TRBJ1-2	TRBV10-3	few	.	TGTGCCATCAGTGAAGGAGTCGCTAACTATGGCTACACCTTC	CAISEGVANYGYTF
TRBJ2-1	TRBV28	.	TRBD1	TGTACCAGCAGTTCCGGGACAGGGGGTTACAATGAGCAGTTCTTC	CTSSSGTGGYNEQFF
TRBJ2-3	TRBV5-5	.	.	TGTGCCAGCAGCGTACCCGGGACACTCCTTGGAGATACGCAGTATTTT	CASSVPGTLLGDTQYF
TRBJ2-1	TRBV29-1	.	.	TGCAGCGTTACTCCTCCGGGGCGGGAAATCTCCTACGAGCAGTTCTTC	CSVTPPGREISYEQFF
TRBJ1-4	TRBV12-3/TRBV12-4	.	.	TGTGCCAGCAGTTTTCTCAGGGGTGAAGATGAAAAACTGTTTTTT	CASSFLRGEDEKLFF
TRBJ2-7	TRBV7-2	many	.	TGTGCCAGCAGCTTAGAAAGGATATACGAGCAGTACTTC	CASSLERIYEQYF
TRBJ2-6	TRBV7-2	.	.	TGTGCCAGCAGTCTTACGGGTCCCACTCGTCTCTCTGGGGCCAACGTCCGGACTTTC	CASSLTGPTRLSGANVRTF
TRBJ2-7	TRBV29-1	.	TRBD2	TGCAGCGTCTTGGGACTAGCGGGCTACAATGAGCAGTACTTC	CSVLGLAGYNEQYF
TRBJ2-2	TRBV6-4	.	.	TGTGCCAGCTTACCTTTTCGAGGGAAAGGCGGGGAGCTGTTTTTT	CASLPFRGKGGELFF
TRBJ1-1	TRBV10-3	.	.	TGTGCCATCAGCGAGGGCCCTGAAGCTTTCTTT	CAISEGPEAFF
TRBJ2-1	TRBV4-3	.	.	TGCGCCAGCAGCCAAGAAGTCCAGGGCTCTCCCTACAATGAGCAGTTCTTC	CASSQEVQGSPYNEQFF
TRBJ2-7	TRBV11-1	many	.	TGTGCCAGCAGGTCAGGGGTCGAGCAGTACTTC	CASRSGVEQYF
TRBJ1-2	TRBV7-2	few	TRBD1	TGTGCCAGCAGCCCGGACAGGCTAGCTAACTATGGCTACACCTTC	CASSPDRLANYGYTF
TRBJ2-1	TRBV4-3	.	TRBD2	TGCGCCAGCAGCCAAGGGCCCGGACTAGCGAGGACAGAGCAGTTCTTC	CASSQGPGLARTEQFF
TRBJ2-1	TRBV27	.	TRBD2	TGTGCCAGTCAATCGGGGGGGTTCAATGAGCAGTTCTTC	CASQSGGFNEQFF
TRBJ2-4	TRBV6-6	.	TRBD2	TGTGCCAGCAGACAACTAGCGGGGGGCCCTTACAATGAGCAGTACTTC	CASRQLAGGPYNEQYF
TRBJ2-7	TRBV6-6	many	TRBD2	TGTGCCAGCAGTTACTCGACTAGCGGGGGTTCCTACGAGCAGTACTTC	CASSYSTSGGSYEQYF